This TCR beta chain was obtained from a study of blood T cell repertoires in COVID-19. Study overall: Both acute and convalescent COVID-19 samples were obtained from the United States, Italy and Spain. PBMCs, B-cell-depleted T cells, or T cells provided the cDNA or gDNA that made up the material.

Germline V gene lookup returns CDR1 MNHEY and CDR2 SVGAGI. There are 15 residues in the CDR3. V lost 6 bases and J lost 3; bases outside the gene matches: 4. Authors' methods: Estimated nucleated cell counts came from reference gene primer amplification. Method: immunoSEQ multiplex PCR; TCRdb's copy keeps in-frame clones and lacks some. Clonal size and the V and J genes are those of that table, whereas D and trimming came from the DNA. The table has 150,000 to 200,000 clones, around 93% seen once; the top ten hold roughly 4.4%. The rearrangement links TRBV6-5 to TRBJ2-7, with 14 bases identical to TRBD2. The sample comprised peripheral blood. This TCR was sampled from a woman between 50 and 59 years old with acute or convalescent COVID-19. The CDR3, as DNA: TGTGCCAGCAGCCTCGGACTAGCGGGAGGCTACGAGCAGTACTTC. Its protein is CASSLGLAGGYEQYF.